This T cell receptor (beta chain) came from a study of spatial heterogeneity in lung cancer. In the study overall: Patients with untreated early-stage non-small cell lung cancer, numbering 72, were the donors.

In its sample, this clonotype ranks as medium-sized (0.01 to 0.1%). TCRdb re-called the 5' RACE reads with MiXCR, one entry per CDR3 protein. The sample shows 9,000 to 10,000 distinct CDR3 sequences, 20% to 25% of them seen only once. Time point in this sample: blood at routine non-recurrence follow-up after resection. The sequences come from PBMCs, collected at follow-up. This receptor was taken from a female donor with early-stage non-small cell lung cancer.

The CDR3 region has the DNA TGTGCCAGCAGCTTAGGGTCTAGCGGGGATCCGAACACCGGGGAGCTGTTTTTT. Translation: CASSLGSSGDPNTGELFF. J is TRBJ2-2 and V is TRBV7-8, with TRBD2 matching 9 bases. Germline CDR1 SGHVS, CDR2 FQNEAQ. V shed 1 base, J shed 0 bases, and the junction held 6 bases outside the gene matches. This CDR3 has 18 amino acids.